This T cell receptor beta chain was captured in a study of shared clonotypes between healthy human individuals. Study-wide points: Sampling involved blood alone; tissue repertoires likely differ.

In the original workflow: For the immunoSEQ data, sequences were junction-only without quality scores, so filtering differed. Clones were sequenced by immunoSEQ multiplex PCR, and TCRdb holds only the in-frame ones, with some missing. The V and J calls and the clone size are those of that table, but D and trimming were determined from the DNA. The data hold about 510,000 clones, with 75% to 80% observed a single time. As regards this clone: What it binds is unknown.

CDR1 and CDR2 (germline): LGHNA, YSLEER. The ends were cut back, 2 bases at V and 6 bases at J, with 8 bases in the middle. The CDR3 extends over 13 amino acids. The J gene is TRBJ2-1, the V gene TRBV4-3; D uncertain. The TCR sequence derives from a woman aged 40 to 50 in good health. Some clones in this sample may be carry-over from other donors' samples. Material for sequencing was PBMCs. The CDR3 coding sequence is TGCGCCAGCAGCCAACTTTTGGCCAATGAGCAGTTCTTC. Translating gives CASSQLLANEQFF.